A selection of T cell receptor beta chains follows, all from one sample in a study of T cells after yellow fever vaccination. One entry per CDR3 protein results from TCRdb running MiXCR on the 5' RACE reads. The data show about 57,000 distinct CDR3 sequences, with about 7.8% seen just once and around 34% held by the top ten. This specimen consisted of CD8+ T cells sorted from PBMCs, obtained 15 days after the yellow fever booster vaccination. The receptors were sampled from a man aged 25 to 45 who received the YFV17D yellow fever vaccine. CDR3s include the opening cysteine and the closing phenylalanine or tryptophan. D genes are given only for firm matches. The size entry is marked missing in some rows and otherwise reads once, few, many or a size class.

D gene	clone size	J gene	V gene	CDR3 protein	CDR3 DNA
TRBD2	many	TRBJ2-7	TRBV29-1	CSGSGTDTYEQYF	TGCAGCGGGAGCGGGACGGACACCTACGAGCAGTACTTC
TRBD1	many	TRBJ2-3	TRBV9	CASSPGGAARTDTQYF	TGTGCCAGCAGCCCAGGGGGCGCGGCCCGCACAGATACGCAGTATTTT
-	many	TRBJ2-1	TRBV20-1	CSVSLSSYNEQFF	TGCAGTGTCTCGTTGAGCTCCTACAATGAGCAGTTCTTC
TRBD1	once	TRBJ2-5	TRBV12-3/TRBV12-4	CASSSFGTGGHETQYF	TGTGCCAGCAGTTCCTTCGGGACAGGGGGCCATGAGACCCAGTACTTC
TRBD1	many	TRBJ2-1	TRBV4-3	CASSQDLADRGKDF	TGCGCCAGCAGCCAAGATCTGGCAGACAGGGGGAAGGACTTC
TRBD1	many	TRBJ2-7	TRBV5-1	CASTQEPGQESYEQYF	TGCGCCAGCACCCAGGAACCGGGACAGGAAAGTTACGAGCAGTACTTC
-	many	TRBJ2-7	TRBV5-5	CASSPISGSYEQYF	TGTGCCAGCAGCCCCATTTCTGGGAGCTACGAGCAGTACTTC
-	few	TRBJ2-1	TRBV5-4	CASSPLNNEQFF	TGTGCCAGCAGCCCTCTAAACAATGAGCAGTTCTTC
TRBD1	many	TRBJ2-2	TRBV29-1	CSVFDRGTPGELFF	TGCAGCGTTTTCGACAGGGGGACGCCCGGGGAGCTGTTTTTT
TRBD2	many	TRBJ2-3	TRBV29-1	CSPRLAGTDTQYF	TGCAGCCCAAGACTAGCGGGCACAGATACGCAGTATTTT
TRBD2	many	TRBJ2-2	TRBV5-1	CASSPSGYTGELFF	TGCGCCAGCAGCCCTAGCGGTTACACCGGGGAGCTGTTTTTT
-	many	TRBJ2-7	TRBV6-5	CASSYGLGRGMSYEQYF	TGTGCCAGCAGTTACGGTTTGGGGAGGGGGATGTCCTACGAGCAGTACTTC
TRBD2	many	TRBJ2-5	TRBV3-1	CASSQVAGEETQYF	TGTGCCAGCAGCCAAGTAGCGGGAGAAGAGACCCAGTACTTC
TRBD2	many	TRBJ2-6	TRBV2	CASSDLAGVSGANVLTF	TGTGCCAGCAGTGACCTAGCGGGAGTATCCGGGGCCAACGTCCTGACTTTC
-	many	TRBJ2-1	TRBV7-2	CASSLWFSQGRPKPDNEQFF	TGTGCCAGCAGCTTATGGTTTTCGCAAGGGAGGCCCAAGCCAGACAATGAGCAGTTCTTC
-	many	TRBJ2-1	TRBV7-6	CASSLEPSYNEQFF	TGTGCCAGCAGCTTAGAACCATCCTACAATGAGCAGTTCTTC
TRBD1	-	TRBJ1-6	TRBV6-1	CASNRQGSSSPLHF	TGTGCCAGCAACCGACAGGGGTCAAGTTCACCCCTCCACTTT
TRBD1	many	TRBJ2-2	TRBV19	CASTPGQKTGELFF	TGTGCCAGTACCCCGGGACAGAAAACCGGGGAGCTGTTTTTT
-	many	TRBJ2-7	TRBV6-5	CASSYGLTYEQYF	TGTGCCAGCAGTTACGGGCTGACCTACGAGCAGTACTTC
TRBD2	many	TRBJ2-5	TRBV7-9	CASSTPGTSQETQYF	TGTGCCAGCAGCACACCCGGGACTAGCCAAGAGACCCAGTACTTC
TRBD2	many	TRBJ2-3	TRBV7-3	CASSHGTSGDTDTQYF	TGTGCCAGCAGCCACGGGACTAGCGGTGACACAGATACGCAGTATTTT
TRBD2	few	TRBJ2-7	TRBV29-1	CSVEGSGAGGEQYF	TGCAGCGTTGAAGGGAGCGGAGCGGGAGGCGAGCAGTACTTC
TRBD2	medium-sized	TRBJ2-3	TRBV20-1	CSASDTSGTSGSTDTQYF	TGCAGTGCTAGTGACACCTCCGGGACTAGCGGAAGCACAGATACGCAGTATTTT